Following are 13 T cell receptor beta chains from one sample sequenced in a study of cytomegalovirus exposure and HLA in healthy donors. The PCR had 60 Vbeta and 13 Jbeta primers. Produced via immunoSEQ multiplex PCR; TCRdb's table is partial and in-frame only. The sample shows more than 70,000 clones, more than 60% of them seen only once. Sequencing used PBMCs. Every receptor here comes from a boy younger than 18 in good health and CMV-seronegative.

The gene calls are TRBV27 and TRBJ2-1; D uncertain. Germline V lookup: CDR1 MNHEY, CDR2 SMNVEV (reference sequence). Trimming took 6 bases from V and 0 from J, leaving 9 bases between them. The CDR3 extends over 14 amino acids. This chain's CDR3 is CASSAVSSYNEQFF. In DNA, the CDR3 is TGTGCCAGCAGCGCGGTGAGCTCCTACAATGAGCAGTTCTTC.

V usage is TRBV6-5 and J usage is TRBJ2-5; 9 bases fit TRBD1. Germline CDR1 reads MNHEY; CDR2 reads SVGAGI. Unmatched junction bases numbered 5, after V lost 0 bases and J lost 3 bases. This CDR3 comprises 16 residues. The CDR3 region has the DNA TGTGCCAGCAGTTACTCAGTGACAGGGGGGAAAGAGACCCAGTACTTC. Its translation: CASSYSVTGGKETQYF.

The V and J genes are TRBV6-4 and TRBJ2-2, with 8 bases identical to TRBD2. The CDR3 sequence is 16 residues long. Germline V lookup: CDR1 MRHNA, CDR2 SNTAGT. J lost 3 bases, V lost 6 bases, and 9 bases had no gene match. The CDR3 is CASSPLAERDTGELFF. CDR3 nucleotides: TGTGCCAGCAGCCCACTAGCGGAGAGAGACACCGGGGAGCTGTTTTTT.

Here the CDR3 DNA reads TGTGCCAGCAGTTACTATACCGGTAATGAGCAGTTCTTC. Protein: CASSYYTGNEQFF. This chain links TRBV6-5 with TRBJ2-1; D is unclear. The length of the CDR3 is 13 residues. Looked up from germline, CDR1 is MNHEY and CDR2 is SVGAGI. Trimming removed 1 base from V and 7 bases from J, with 8 bases in between.

This sequence joins TRBV29-1 and TRBJ1-1; TRBD1 matches at 8 bases. V lost 2 bases to trimming and J lost 1 base; unmatched junction nucleotides: 6. The CDR3 extends over 15 amino acids. The V gene's germline CDR1 is SQVTM and CDR2 ANQGSEA. The CDR3 DNA reads TGCAGCGTTGAAATCCTACAGGGGGAGAACACTGAAGCTTTCTTT. Amino acid sequence: CSVEILQGENTEAFF.

The V and J genes are TRBV19 and TRBJ2-7; 7 nucleotides agree with TRBD1. CDR1 LNHDA and CDR2 SQIVND come from the germline V gene (reference sequence). J was trimmed by 1 base and V by 10 bases; bases with no gene match: 4. CDR3 length: 12 residues. As DNA, the CDR3 is TGTGCCACACAGGGGCTTTCCTACGAGCAGTACTTC. This gives the protein CATQGLSYEQYF.

The gene calls are TRBV19 and TRBJ2-1, with TRBD2 matching over 7 bases. Germline loops: CDR1 LNHDA, CDR2 SQIVND (reference sequence). The CDR3 has 14 residues. After removal of 6 bases from V and 6 bases from J, the junction contained 8 bases not matched to a gene. DNA for the CDR3: TGTGCCAGTAGGGGACGGGAGGCGGGCAATGAGCAGTTCTTC. Translation gives CASRGREAGNEQFF.

This CDR3 reads CASSLAGLTGRSYF. The CDR3 nucleotides are TGTGCCAGCAGCTTAGCGGGCCTAACAGGGAGATCTTACTTC. The chain joins TRBV7-9 to TRBJ2-7; TRBD1 might be the D (6 bases). From germline, CDR1 is SEHNR and CDR2 FQNEAQ (reference sequence). CDR3 length: 14 residues. The germline V and J ends were trimmed by 0 bases and 13 bases, with 19 bases remaining between them. Supplemented by reference TRBV7-9 and TRBJ2-7, the full variable domain reads DTGVSQNPRHKITKRGQNVTFRCDPISEHNRLYWYRQTLGQGPEFLTYFQNEAQLEKSRLLSDRFSAERPKGSFSTLEIQRTEQGDSAMYLCASSLAGLTGRSYFGPGTRLTVT.

This chain uses TRBV6-5 with TRBJ2-7; D is perhaps TRBD1 (5 bases). V lost 2 bases to trimming and J lost 2 bases, with 10 bases between them. CDR3 length: 14 amino acids. Germline CDR1 reads MNHEY; CDR2 reads SVGAGI. The CDR3 protein is CASSYEDTPYEQYF. The CDR3 coding sequence is TGTGCCAGCAGTTACGAGGACACTCCCTACGAGCAGTACTTC.

The chain recombines TRBV5-6 with TRBJ2-7; D possibly corresponds to TRBD1 (6 bases). This CDR3 spans 13 amino acids. Germline CDR1 reads SGHDT; CDR2 reads YYEEEE. V was shortened by 2 bases and J by 7 bases, with 13 bases between the two germline ends. The CDR3 protein is CASSFTGSGEQYF. CDR3 bases: TGTGCCAGCAGCTTTACAGGGTCCGGGGAGCAGTACTTC.

The chain uses TRBV7-2 and TRBJ1-2; 8 nucleotides align to TRBD1. The germline V gene encodes CDR1 SGHTA and CDR2 FQGNSA. Trimming cost V 4 bases and J 4 bases; bases outside gene matches: 5. This CDR3 spans 14 amino acids. The CDR3, as DNA: TGTGCCAGCAGCTCCAGTGGACAGGGCTATGGCTACACCTTC. This encodes CASSSSGQGYGYTF.

V is TRBV10-1 and J is TRBJ2-5; a possible D gene is TRBD2 (6 bases). V was shortened by 6 bases and J by 2 bases, with 10 bases between the two germline ends. CDR1 WNHNN and CDR2 SYGVQD come from the germline V gene (reference sequence). The CDR3 runs 13 residues. The CDR3 region is CASRWGGQETQYF. The CDR3 DNA reads TGCGCCAGCAGATGGGGAGGACAAGAGACCCAGTACTTC.

The CDR3 DNA is TGTGCCAGGGAGGGCCCCTACAATGAGCAGTTCTTC. Translated: CAREGPYNEQFF. The chain recombines TRBV14 with TRBJ2-1; TRBD2 might be the D (6 bases). The CDR3 is 12 amino acids. Trimming pared 9 bases from V and 2 bases from J, leaving 8 bases between. Germline CDR1 and CDR2: SGHDN and FVKESK.